This TCR beta chain was found in a study of T cell responses to AZD1222 COVID-19 vaccine. The study, taken as a whole, reports: Donor demographics were predominantly white British with a female majority; clonal diversity may be underestimated. Once two AZD1222 doses were given, Spike-specific TCR breadth and depth went up.

Note on this clone: What it binds is not known.

Libraries were prepared by immunoSEQ multiplex PCR; TCRdb keeps only in-frame clonotypes and omits some of them. The repertoire holds tens of thousands of clones, 75% to 95% seen once, with 4.5% to 5.5% in the top ten. This sequence was found in an adult in good health. Sequenced material: peripheral blood, taken on day 0 of MenACWY control vaccination.

The CDR3 DNA is TGTGCCTGTCAGGGTACCCTGAACACTGAAGCTTTCTTT. Translated: CACQGTLNTEAFF. V is TRBV30 and J is TRBJ1-1; possibly TRBD1 for D (5 bases). CDR3 length: 13 amino acids. CDR1 is GTSNPN and CDR2 is SVGIG in the germline V gene (reference sequence). The V end lost 6 bases, the J end lost 0 bases, and 11 bases lay between the germline ends.